The T cell receptor (beta chain) described here comes from a study of cytomegalovirus exposure and HLA in healthy donors. General observations from the study: In a later analysis, HLA-associated TCR beta chains were more clonally expanded than equally common others. The likely origin of a cluster of highly shared sequence variants was a sequencing artifact. Within an earlier analysis, most TCR beta V segments proved productive either about 87% or about 30% of the time.

The germline gives CDR1 KGHSH, CDR2 LQKENI. The CDR3 is 15 amino acids. With 6 bases clipped from V and 2 bases from J, the junction kept 6 bases outside the gene matches. Note on this clone: Its target is not known.

A multiplex PCR was run with 60 Vbeta primers and 13 Jbeta primers. Clones were read by immunoSEQ multiplex PCR, and TCRdb kept only the in-frame ones, dropping some. The table has approximately 280,000 clones, 85% to 90% seen once; the top ten hold 2% to 3%. V is TRBV18 and J is TRBJ1-4; 7 positions agree with TRBD1. This receptor was taken from a woman aged 18-29 years in good health and CMV-seronegative. The sequencing input was PBMCs. The CDR3 DNA sequence: TGTGCCAGCTCGCCTGACAGGGTCACTAATGAAAAACTGTTTTTT. This encodes CASSPDRVTNEKLFF. The full variable domain, in which reference TRBV18 and TRBJ1-4 provide the parts outside the CDR3, is NAGVMQNPRHLVRRRGQEARLRCSPMKGHSHVYWYRQLPEEGLKFMVYLQKENIIDESGMPKERFSAEFPKEGPSILRIQQVVRGDSAAYFCASSPDRVTNEKLFFGSGTQLSVL.